The next 27 T cell receptor beta chains were all read from a single sample in a study of cytomegalovirus exposure and HLA in healthy donors. A multiplex PCR was run with 60 Vbeta primers and 13 Jbeta primers. Profiled with immunoSEQ multiplex PCR; TCRdb holds only in-frame clones, not every one. The table includes approximately 180,000 clones, roughly four fifths detected once. Material: PBMCs. The receptors derive from a woman aged 18-35 years in good health and CMV-seropositive.

This clone was detected only a few times. The chain is built from TRBV4-2 and TRBJ1-4, with a weak D call TRBD1 (5 bases). The CDR3 covers 14 residues. CDR1 and CDR2 (germline): LGHNA, YNFKEQ. Trimming removed 1 base from V and 7 bases from J, with 10 bases in between. The CDR3 sequence: CASSQGREAEKLFF. DNA of the CDR3: TGTGCCAGCAGCCAAGGCAGGGAGGCTGAAAAACTGTTTTTT.

Turning to this clone: Mismatch with germline at one junction end may stem from a read error. The chain uses TRBV7-7 and TRBJ2-1, with D hard to call. Germline assignment: CDR1 SSHAT and CDR2 FNYEAQ (reference sequence). This CDR3 region has 15 residues. The CDR3 is CASSPLQSSYNEQFF. The CDR3 coding sequence is TGTGCTAGCAGCCCGCTACAGAGCTCCTACAATGAGCAGTTCTTC.

This chain joins TRBV12-5 and TRBJ1-2, with 7 bases that match TRBD1. Unmatched junction bases numbered 6, after V lost 1 base and J lost 4 bases. The CDR3 has 15 amino acids. Germline values: CDR1 LGHNT, CDR2 FRNRAP. Here the CDR3 DNA reads TGTGCTAGTGGTTTGGGGAGGGGGCTCGGCTATGGCTACACCTTC. Amino acids: CASGLGRGLGYGYTF.

The CDR3 coding sequence is TGCGCCAGCGGCAGGGTGGCCCCTTTCGACAATGAGCAGTTCTTC. This translates into CASGRVAPFDNEQFF. V and J are TRBV4-1 and TRBJ2-1; maybe TRBD1 (5 bases). The length of the CDR3 is 15 residues. V was trimmed by 8 bases and J by 5 bases, leaving 19 bases between them. Germline lookup yields CDR1 MGHRA and CDR2 YSYEKL.

The J gene is TRBJ2-2, the V gene TRBV4-3; D is possibly TRBD2 (5 bases). The germline V and J ends were trimmed by 3 bases and 12 bases, with 29 bases remaining between them. Germline-derived CDR1 and CDR2 are LGHNA and YSLEER. There are 18 residues in the CDR3. The CDR3 region has the DNA TGCGCCAGCAGCCACCTCCCGACAAGGCCAATAACCGGGGTGAAGCTGTTTTTT. Amino acid sequence: CASSHLPTRPITGVKLFF.

The chain couples TRBV2 to TRBJ1-2; no clear D gene. CDR1 and CDR2 (germline): SNHLY, FYNNEI. The germline V and J ends were trimmed by 5 bases and 5 bases, with 6 bases remaining between them. CDR3 size: 11 residues. The DNA of the CDR3 is TGTGCCAGCAGTTGGAGGTATGGCTACACCTTC. Encoded protein: CASSWRYGYTF.

This rearrangement joins TRBV30 to TRBJ2-2; D call uncertain. This CDR3 spans 16 amino acids. The germline V gene encodes CDR1 GTSNPN and CDR2 SVGIG (reference sequence). Trimming removed 3 bases at V and 1 base at J, with 15 bases between. The CDR3 DNA is TGTGCCTGGAGACCCCTCAGGAACCAGAACACCGGGGAGCTGTTTTTT. Translated: CAWRPLRNQNTGELFF. Drawing the rest from reference TRBV30 and TRBJ2-2, the complete variable domain is SQTIHQWPATLVQPVGSPLSLECTVEGTSNPNLYWYRQAAGRGLQLLFYSVGIGQISSEVPQNLSASRPQDRQFILSSKKLLLSDSGFYLCAWRPLRNQNTGELFFGEGSRLTVL.

V gene TRBV7-9 combines with J gene TRBJ1-5; no firm D call. Deletions cut 1 base from V and 0 bases from J, with 7 bases between. CDR3 length: 15 residues. Per the germline V gene, CDR1 is SEHNR and CDR2 is FQNEAQ (reference sequence). CDR3 coding DNA: TGTGCCAGCAGCTTAGAAGAGTATAGCAATCAGCCCCAGCATTTT. This translates into CASSLEEYSNQPQHF.

The chain joins TRBV5-6 to TRBJ2-7; D gene unclear. There are 15 residues in the CDR3. V lost 4 bases to trimming and J lost 0 bases, with 14 bases between them. Germline V gene lookup returns CDR1 SGHDT and CDR2 YYEEEE. CDR3 coding DNA: TGTGCCAGCAGCCCCTTCCCAGGAAGCTCCTACGAGCAGTACTTC. Amino acid sequence: CASSPFPGSSYEQYF.

The chain carries TRBV11-2 and TRBJ1-1, with a tentative D call TRBD1 (5 bases). The V gene lost 8 bases and the J gene lost 2 bases, with 15 bases spanning the gap. CDR3 length: 14 residues. Germline-derived CDR1 and CDR2 are SGHAT and FQNNGV. The CDR3, as DNA: TGTGCCAGCGGTTCGACAGCCTCCAACACTGAAGCTTTCTTT. Its protein product is CASGSTASNTEAFF.

The chain joins TRBV14 to TRBJ2-3; no reliable D call. Germline CDR1 reads SGHDN; CDR2 reads FVKESK. Trimming left V 4 bases short and J 1 base short, with 3 bases between. The CDR3 is 12 residues long. The CDR3 spells CASSPGTDTQYF. The CDR3 nucleotides read TGTGCCAGCAGCCCCGGCACAGATACGCAGTATTTT.

CDR3 residues: CAISQGEDYGYTF. The CDR3 bases are TGTGCCATCAGTCAAGGGGAGGATTATGGCTACACCTTC. The chain uses TRBV10-3 and TRBJ1-2; TRBD1 might be the D (5 bases). Looked up from germline, CDR1 is ENHRY and CDR2 is SYGVKD. V gave up 5 bases and J gave up 5 bases, with 12 bases separating them. CDR3 length: 13 residues.

Only one count was recorded for this clone. The V call is TRBV11-2, the J call TRBJ2-3; 9 bases line up with TRBD1. V lost 5 bases, J lost 0 bases, and 3 bases stayed unmatched. Germline CDR1 is SGHAT and CDR2 is FQNNGV. This CDR3 is 15 amino acids long. The DNA for the CDR3 is TGTGCCAGCAGCGCGACAGGGGGGAGCACAGATACGCAGTATTTT. This gives the protein CASSATGGSTDTQYF.

The chain links TRBV29-1 to TRBJ2-5, with 9 bases fitting TRBD2. J was trimmed by 2 bases and V by 7 bases; bases with no gene match: 11. This CDR3 contains 15 residues. The V gene's germline CDR1 is SQVTM and CDR2 ANQGSEA. The DNA of the CDR3 is TGCAGCGCCTGGGATAGCGGGGGAATACAAGAGACCCAGTACTTC. Translated, it gives CSAWDSGGIQETQYF.

V usage is TRBV4-1 and J usage is TRBJ1-5; no reliable D call. CDR3 length equals 15 residues. Trimming shortened V by 4 bases and J by 3 bases, and 13 bases separated the two germline ends. CDR1 MGHRA and CDR2 YSYEKL come from the germline V gene. The CDR3 reads CASSPREVNNQPQHF. Here the CDR3 DNA reads TGCGCCAGCAGCCCAAGAGAGGTTAACAATCAGCCCCAGCATTTT.

The chain employs TRBV18 and TRBJ2-3, with TRBD2 matching over 9 bases. This CDR3 is built from 19 residues. Germline loops: CDR1 KGHSH, CDR2 LQKENI. The V and J ends lost 1 base and 2 bases, in that order; junction bases with no gene match: 13. The CDR3 coding sequence is TGTGCCAGCTCACCACTCCGGGCGGGGGGGCCTCGCCACACAGATACGCAGTATTTT. As protein: CASSPLRAGGPRHTDTQYF. The full variable domain, completed using reference TRBV18 and TRBJ2-3, is NAGVMQNPRHLVRRRGQEARLRCSPMKGHSHVYWYRQLPEEGLKFMVYLQKENIIDESGMPKERFSAEFPKEGPSILRIQQVVRGDSAAYFCASSPLRAGGPRHTDTQYFGPGTRLTVL.

Only a few counts were recorded for this clone. The chain couples TRBV4-2 to TRBJ2-5; 9 nucleotides line up with TRBD2. The V segment lost 0 bases and the J segment 2 bases; nucleotides outside the gene matches: 10. The CDR3 covers 18 residues. Per the germline V gene, CDR1 is LGHNA and CDR2 is YNFKEQ. The CDR3 DNA follows: TGTGCCAGCAGCCAAGATCGCCTAGCGGGGATATTACAAGAGACCCAGTACTTC. It yields the protein CASSQDRLAGILQETQYF.

The chain links TRBV5-1 to TRBJ2-7, with D perhaps TRBD1 (5 bases). Germline V CDR1 and CDR2: SGHRS, YFSETQ. This CDR3 comprises 13 residues. With 2 bases removed from V and 6 bases from J, the gap between germline ends came to 12 bases. The CDR3 loop is CASSLGRVGEQYF. In nucleotides, the CDR3 is TGCGCCAGCAGCTTAGGCAGGGTTGGCGAGCAGTACTTC.

The chain carries TRBV6-5 and TRBJ1-5; D unclear. The CDR3 is 12 residues long. V lost 6 bases and J lost 1, with 4 bases in between. Germline CDR1 reads MNHEY; CDR2 reads SVGAGI. This chain's CDR3 is CASRRSNQPQHF. The CDR3 nucleotides are TGTGCCAGCAGGAGAAGCAATCAGCCCCAGCATTTT.

The gene calls are TRBV5-4 and TRBJ1-1, with a tentative D call TRBD1 (5 bases). V shed 4 bases and J shed 4 bases, with 14 bases lying between them. Germline V CDR1 and CDR2: SGHNT, YYREEE (reference sequence). The CDR3 runs 14 residues. The CDR3 DNA is TGTGCCAGCAGCCCCAGGGATCGGAGCACTGAAGCTTTCTTT. Translated, it gives CASSPRDRSTEAFF.

The chain employs TRBV7-2 and TRBJ1-1; D is ambiguous. The CDR3 runs 12 residues. V was clipped by 2 bases and J by 11 bases, with 12 bases between them. Germline V gene sequence: CDR1 SGHTA, CDR2 FQGNSA. The CDR3 DNA is TGTGCCAGCAGCTTAACGCCGGGTTCCGCTTTCTTT. It translates to CASSLTPGSAFF.

The chain combines TRBV29-1 with TRBJ2-7; TRBD1 might be the D (6 bases). Trimming shortened V by 4 bases and J by 0 bases, and 10 bases separated the two germline ends. Germline CDR1 reads SQVTM; CDR2 reads ANQGSEA. The CDR3 contains 13 residues. CDR3 amino acids: CSVVTGNSYEQYF. CDR3 sequence (DNA): TGCAGCGTTGTGACAGGTAACTCCTACGAGCAGTACTTC.

On this clone: This same CDR3 is encoded by further DNA sequences in the sample. V and J are TRBV27 and TRBJ2-7, with 7 bases fitting TRBD2. The CDR3 totals 13 residues. Germline loops: CDR1 MNHEY, CDR2 SMNVEV (reference sequence). J gave up 3 bases and V 3 bases, and 2 bases lay outside the gene matches. The CDR3 loop reads CASSFGRFYEQYF. The CDR3 DNA follows: TGTGCCAGCAGTTTCGGGAGGTTCTACGAGCAGTACTTC.

This clone was found once. Relative to the germline gene, one junction end is altered; a read error may explain this. The chain links TRBV7-7 to TRBJ2-7; 7 nucleotides agree with TRBD1. Germline V gene data show CDR1 as SSHAT and CDR2 as FNYEAQ (reference sequence). The CDR3 is 13 amino acids. The CDR3 sequence: CASSLGQQYEQYF. DNA of the CDR3: TGTGCTAGCAGCTTGGGACAGCAGTACGAGCAGTACTTC. Combining the CDR3 with reference TRBV7-7 and TRBJ2-7 gives the whole variable domain GAGVSQSPRYKVTKRGQDVTLRCDPISSHATLYWYQQALGQGPEFLTYFNYEAQPDKSGLPSDRFSAERPEGSISTLTIQRTEQRDSAMYRCASSLGQQYEQYFGPGTRLTVT.

The genes are TRBV7-2 and TRBJ2-7, with 8 nucleotides matching TRBD2. V lost 3 bases, J lost 5 bases, and 6 bases stayed unmatched. Germline V gives CDR1 SGHTA, CDR2 FQGNSA. The CDR3 is 14 amino acids. The CDR3 coding sequence is TGTGCCAGCAGCTTTCGGGGGGGCTCTCACGAGCAGTACTTC. Protein sequence: CASSFRGGSHEQYF.

A single count supports this clone. The rearrangement joins TRBV6-5 to TRBJ1-2; possibly TRBD1 for D (6 bases). This CDR3 is 14 amino acids long. Per the germline V gene, CDR1 is MNHEY and CDR2 is SVGAGI. The V end was cut by 4 bases, the J end by 4 bases, with 13 bases between. The CDR3 spells CASSSIDRPYGYTF. The CDR3 nucleotides read TGTGCCAGCAGTTCGATCGACAGGCCCTATGGCTACACCTTC.

The chain combines TRBV6-5 with TRBJ2-7, with 10 bases fitting TRBD1. CDR1 MNHEY and CDR2 SVGAGI come from the germline V gene. The CDR3 covers 15 residues. The V and J ends lost 5 bases and 4 bases, in that order; junction bases with no gene match: 8. This CDR3 is CASSGPGQGTYEQYF. The CDR3, as DNA: TGTGCCAGCAGTGGACCGGGACAGGGGACTTACGAGCAGTACTTC.